This T cell receptor beta chain was recorded in a study of T cell clonotyping in hematopoietic cell transplantation. Samples: about 28 days before transplant, then days 30, 100 and 180 after. Study outcomes and limitations: CD4 and CD8 repertoire contributions could not be separated without sorting. Higher Inverse Simpson Index values in graft donor and pretransplant recipient predicted broader posttransplant TCR diversity. After transplant, recipient diversity fell while pathologically expanded clonotypes grew through day 180.

Assay: immunoSEQ multiplex PCR; the TCRdb copy retains only in-frame clones and omits some. Here the sample spans over 5,500 clones, around four fifths being singletons. As for this clone: The antigen remains undetermined.

Source: peripheral blood mononuclear cells, taken 180 days after allogeneic stem cell transplant. The origin of this receptor is a male patient between 65 and 85 years old who had an allogeneic stem cell transplant from an unrelated donor, so T cells may come from the graft donor. Some clones in this sample may be carry-over from other donors' samples.

In DNA form, the CDR3 reads TGTGCCACCAGCAGTCCTAGCGGGAGGGACTTAGACGAGCAGTACTTC. Amino acid sequence: CATSSPSGRDLDEQYF. V usage is TRBV15 and J usage is TRBJ2-7, with 12 bases fitting TRBD2. V lost 3 bases, J lost 5 bases, and 8 bases stayed unmatched. CDR3 size: 16 residues. Germline values: CDR1 LNHNV, CDR2 YYDKDF (reference sequence).